A single sample is the source of the 15 T cell receptor beta chains below, sequenced in a study of blood T cell repertoires in COVID-19. TCRdb keeps only in-frame clones here, not all; method: immunoSEQ multiplex PCR. Of approximately 140,000 clones listed, 81% are singletons. Sequences were obtained from peripheral blood. These receptors were taken from a human donor with acute or convalescent COVID-19. The donor label of this sample is uncertain.

This chain links TRBV19 with TRBJ1-1; D is ambiguous. The V gene lost 10 bases and the J gene lost 0 bases, with 18 bases spanning the gap. Germline assignment: CDR1 LNHDA and CDR2 SQIVND (reference sequence). The CDR3 sequence is 15 residues long. CDR3 sequence: CATARNRVMNTEAFF. Written as DNA, the CDR3 is TGTGCCACTGCGCGTAACAGAGTTATGAACACTGAAGCTTTCTTT.

This chain uses TRBV30 with TRBJ1-1; D may be TRBD1 (5 bases). The CDR3 loop spans 13 amino acids. Germline V lookup: CDR1 GTSNPN, CDR2 SVGIG (reference sequence). V gave up 8 bases and J gave up 1 base, with 14 bases separating them. CDR3 residues: CAAPGDENTEAFF. The CDR3 DNA is TGTGCCGCACCGGGGGACGAGAACACTGAAGCTTTCTTT.

The chain joins TRBV19 to TRBJ2-5, with 9 bases aligning to TRBD1. This CDR3 is built from 13 residues. With V trimmed by 5 bases and J by 6 bases, 4 bases remained unmatched. Germline V gives CDR1 LNHDA, CDR2 SQIVND (reference sequence). CDR3 in amino acids: CASSQDRGKTQYF. The DNA of the CDR3 is TGTGCCAGTAGTCAAGACAGGGGGAAGACCCAGTACTTC.

V usage is TRBV18 and J usage is TRBJ2-5; weak D call: TRBD1 (5 bases). The ends were cut back, 1 base at V and 5 bases at J, with 11 bases in the middle. The CDR3 spans 14 residues. Germline V lookup: CDR1 KGHSH, CDR2 LQKENI. Written as DNA, the CDR3 is TGTGCCAGCTCACCACTAACAGGCAGTGAGACCCAGTACTTC. Translation: CASSPLTGSETQYF.

The chain recombines TRBV21-1 with TRBJ2-7; no check of the table's D call, TRBD1, against the DNA was made. TRBV21-1 is a recognized pseudogene. The CDR3 spans 14 residues. CDR3 region: CASSKSEQPYEQYF. CDR3 sequence (DNA): TGTGCCAGCAGCAAATCTGAACAACCCTACGAGCAGTACTTC.

The V call is TRBV7-2, the J call TRBJ1-1, with 8 bases lining up with TRBD1. V was clipped by 1 base and J by 4 bases; unmatched bases: 8. Germline values: CDR1 SGHTA, CDR2 FQGNSA. CDR3 length: 16 residues. The CDR3 loop reads CASSLETGGFGTEAFF. DNA of the CDR3: TGTGCCAGCAGCTTAGAAACAGGGGGGTTCGGCACTGAAGCTTTCTTT.

This chain links TRBV12-3 or TRBV12-4 with TRBJ2-1; TRBD2 matches at 8 bases. This CDR3 contains 13 residues. V dropped 10 bases and J dropped 5; count of bases not matched to a gene: 7. The CDR3 here is CAIPGGPNNEQFF. The CDR3 region has the DNA TGTGCCATCCCGGGGGGGCCCAACAATGAGCAGTTCTTC.

This clone was found a few times. The J gene is TRBJ2-1, the V gene TRBV7-9; 10 bases fit TRBD1. There are 18 residues in the CDR3. Trimming took 1 base from V and 6 from J; bases not matched to a gene: 12. Looked up from germline, CDR1 is SEHNR and CDR2 is FQNEAQ (reference sequence). The chain's CDR3 is CASSLGGYRDRGSNEQFF. The CDR3 DNA reads as TGTGCCAGCAGCTTAGGAGGGTACCGGGACAGGGGTTCCAATGAGCAGTTCTTC.

This rearrangement joins TRBV4-2 to TRBJ1-2; 7 bases fit TRBD1. V lost 6 bases to trimming and J lost 4 bases; unmatched junction nucleotides: 5. The CDR3 length is 13 residues. Germline CDR1 reads LGHNA; CDR2 reads YNFKEQ. CDR3 bases: TGTGCCAGCAGACCCCGGGACAGCTATGGCTACACCTTC. Its protein is CASRPRDSYGYTF.

This clone was detected a few times. V usage is TRBV14 and J usage is TRBJ2-1, with 11 bases matching TRBD2. Germline V gene sequence: CDR1 SGHDN, CDR2 FVKESK. The CDR3 has 18 amino acids. V lost 3 bases and J lost 4; bases outside the gene matches: 11. The CDR3 bases are TGTGCCAGCAGCCACCTGTTTTTCGGGACTAGCGGTTACAATGAGCAGTTCTTC. It specifies CASSHLFFGTSGYNEQFF. The variable domain in full, completed from reference TRBV14 and TRBJ2-1, reads EAGVTQFPSHSVIEKGQTVTLRCDPISGHDNLYWYRRVMGKEIKFLLHFVKESKQDESGMPNNRFLAERTGGTYSTLKVQPAELEDSGVYFCASSHLFFGTSGYNEQFFGPGTRLTVL.

The chain carries TRBV9 and TRBJ1-5, with no clear D. V lost 3 bases, J lost 2 bases, and 12 bases lay in between. The length of the CDR3 is 15 residues. Germline V gene lookup returns CDR1 SGDLS and CDR2 YYNGEE. The CDR3 DNA follows: TGTGCCAGCAGCGGGGGAGGATTAGGCAATCAGCCCCAGCATTTT. It specifies CASSGGGLGNQPQHF.

CDR3: CASCSGGARTDTQYF. The CDR3 DNA sequence: TGTGCCAGCTGCTCGGGGGGCGCGCGCACAGATACGCAGTATTTT. The chain has TRBV2 and TRBJ2-3; a weak D match, TRBD2 (7 bases). Trimming stripped 8 bases from V and 1 base from J, with 16 bases between. The CDR3 extends over 15 amino acids. Looked up from germline, CDR1 is SNHLY and CDR2 is FYNNEI.

The chain couples TRBV24-1 to TRBJ2-1; 10 positions agree with TRBD2. The CDR3 has 16 residues. J lost 8 bases, V lost 3 bases, and 9 bases had no gene match. Looked up from germline, CDR1 is KGHDR and CDR2 is SFDVKD. In DNA form, the CDR3 reads TGTGCCACCAGTGATACTGAGCGGGGGGGCCGGGATGAGCAGTTCTTC. Translated, it gives CATSDTERGGRDEQFF.

V is TRBV5-6 and J is TRBJ1-5, with a possible D match to TRBD1 (5 bases). The CDR3 consists of 14 residues. CDR1 and CDR2 from the germline V gene are SGHDT and YYEEEE. Trimming removed 4 bases at V and 2 bases at J, with 10 bases between. The CDR3 region is CASSRQSRNQPQHF. The CDR3 nucleotides read TGTGCCAGCAGCCGACAGAGCCGCAATCAGCCCCAGCATTTT. The entire variable domain, with the rest obtained from reference TRBV5-6 and TRBJ1-5, is as follows: DAGVTQSPTHLIKTRGQQVTLRCSPKSGHDTVSWYQQALGQGPQFIFQYYEEEERQRGNFPDRFSGHQFPNYSSELNVNALLLGDSALYLCASSRQSRNQPQHFGDGTRLSIL.

The chain joins TRBV2 to TRBJ1-5; TRBD1 aligns across 8 bases. The ends lost 4 bases at V and 6 bases at J; junction bases unmatched: 8. This CDR3 has 15 amino acids. CDR1 is SNHLY and CDR2 is FYNNEI in the germline V gene. CDR3 bases: TGTGCCAGCAGTGGGGTCAGGGGGCTAGGTCAGCCCCAGCATTTT. Protein: CASSGVRGLGQPQHF.